The 17 T cell receptor beta chains in this list originate from one sample, sequenced in a study of cytomegalovirus exposure and HLA in healthy donors. The study ran its PCR with 60 Vbeta and 13 Jbeta primers. Data came from immunoSEQ multiplex PCR; TCRdb stores just in-frame clones and leaves some out. The data contain more than 80,000 clones, just over 70% of them seen just once; the ten biggest clones take up about 0.8%. The specimen sequenced was PBMCs. These receptors all stem from a boy younger than 18 in good health and CMV-seronegative.

The rearrangement links TRBV2 to TRBJ1-4, with a tentative D call TRBD1 (6 bases). Trimming stripped 6 bases from V and 6 bases from J, with 17 bases between. This CDR3 has 15 residues. CDR1 is SNHLY, CDR2 FYNNEI, per germline. CDR3: CASRGHDSRHEKLFF. In nucleotides, the CDR3 is TGTGCCAGCAGGGGACACGATTCAAGGCATGAAAAACTGTTTTTT. The full variable domain, with the rest looked up from reference TRBV2 and TRBJ1-4, is EPEVTQTPSHQVTQMGQEVILRCVPISNHLYFYWYRQILGQKVEFLVSFYNNEISEKSEIFDDQFSVERPDGSNFTLKIRSTKLEDSAMYFCASRGHDSRHEKLFFGSGTQLSVL.

This chain links TRBV5-1 with TRBJ2-3; possible D gene TRBD1, 5 bases. Deletions cut 3 bases from V and 4 bases from J, with 12 bases between. The CDR3 has 14 amino acids. Germline V gene data show CDR1 as SGHRS and CDR2 as YFSETQ. The CDR3, as DNA: TGCGCCAGCAGCTCACAGGCGCCCGCAGATACGCAGTATTTT. Translating gives CASSSQAPADTQYF.

The chain combines TRBV28 with TRBJ1-5; D uncertain. With 4 bases removed from V and 3 bases from J, the gap between germline ends came to 13 bases. CDR1 and CDR2 from the germline V gene are MDHEN and SYDVKM. This CDR3 contains 15 residues. CDR3 protein: CASSSPEEPNQPQHF. The CDR3, as DNA: TGTGCCAGCAGTTCCCCTGAAGAGCCCAATCAGCCCCAGCATTTT.

The chain joins TRBV28 to TRBJ2-7; 8 bases are a match to TRBD1. The junction had 4 bases not matched to a gene; V was cut back by 6 bases and J by 0 bases. CDR3 length equals 14 residues. Germline V lookup: CDR1 MDHEN, CDR2 SYDVKM. Here the CDR3 reads CASRTGTGSYEQYF. The DNA of the CDR3 is TGTGCCAGCAGGACCGGGACAGGCTCCTACGAGCAGTACTTC. The full variable domain, its missing parts supplied by reference TRBV28 and TRBJ2-7, is DVKVTQSSRYLVKRTGEKVFLECVQDMDHENMFWYRQDPGLGLRLIYFSYDVKMKEKGDIPEGYSVSREKKERFSLILESASTNQTSMYLCASRTGTGSYEQYFGPGTRLTVT.

The V and J genes are TRBV10-2 and TRBJ2-2; no definite D call. The CDR3 runs to 14 residues. Germline lookup yields CDR1 WSHSY and CDR2 SAAADI. Between the trimmed V and J ends, which lost 0 bases and 4 bases, there was a span of 6 bases. The CDR3 protein is CASSESSSTGELFF. CDR3 DNA: TGCGCCAGCAGTGAGTCGAGTTCCACCGGGGAGCTGTTTTTT.

This clone was detected many times. V usage is TRBV28 and J usage is TRBJ2-7, with 9 bases lining up with TRBD2. The CDR3 runs to 14 residues. CDR1 and CDR2 from the germline V gene are MDHEN and SYDVKM. V lost 7 bases and J lost 2; bases outside the gene matches: 6. The CDR3 DNA sequence: TGTGCCAGCAACCGACTAGCGGACCCCTACGAGCAGTACTTC. Its translation is CASNRLADPYEQYF.

This clone appeared once. This chain uses TRBV27 with TRBJ2-1; tentatively, D is TRBD2 (5 bases). The length of the CDR3 is 11 residues. Germline loops: CDR1 MNHEY, CDR2 SMNVEV (reference sequence). V dropped 9 bases and J dropped 4 bases, with 7 bases sitting between them. The CDR3 is CASRGYNEQFF. CDR3 coding DNA: TGTGCCAGTCGGGGTTACAATGAGCAGTTCTTC.

This clone was detected only once. J is TRBJ1-6 and V is TRBV30; D call uncertain. CDR3 size: 14 residues. V lost 5 bases and J lost 14, with 22 bases in between. The germline CDR1 and CDR2 sequences are GTSNPN and SVGIG (reference sequence). The CDR3 coding sequence is TGTGCCTGGGGGGTGGGAGGGCCTGATAGGGCCCTCCACTTT. Amino acids: CAWGVGGPDRALHF.

This clone was detected a few times. The chain combines TRBV27 with TRBJ2-1; TRBD2 agrees at 9 bases. Germline lookup yields CDR1 MNHEY and CDR2 SMNVEV (reference sequence). V trimming: 6 bases; J trimming: 5 bases; junction bases outside the gene matches: 5. This CDR3 has 14 residues. Written as DNA, the CDR3 is TGTGCCAGCAGGGGGCTAGCGGGAAACAATGAGCAGTTCTTC. Translating gives CASRGLAGNNEQFF.

On this clone itself: Likely a read error: the CDR3 ends without its conserved phenylalanine or tryptophan. The V and J genes are TRBV30 and TRBJ1-1; D uncertain. The CDR3 contains 13 residues. CDR1 is GTSNPN and CDR2 is SVGIG in the germline V gene (reference sequence). The V gene lost 2 bases and the J gene lost 2 bases, with 9 bases spanning the gap. The CDR3 DNA sequence: TGTGCCTGGAGTCGGGAACCCAACACTGAAGCTTTCGTT. Protein sequence: CAWSREPNTEAFV.

The chain carries TRBV30 and TRBJ1-4; 10 bases are shared with TRBD1. This CDR3 is built from 15 residues. The germline CDR1 and CDR2 sequences are GTSNPN and SVGIG (reference sequence). Trimming at V came to 0 bases and at J to 7 bases, leaving 5 bases not matched to a gene. CDR3 residues: CAWSVPTGGFEKLFF. CDR3 sequence (DNA): TGTGCCTGGAGTGTCCCGACAGGGGGCTTTGAAAAACTGTTTTTT.

The chain is built from TRBV30 and TRBJ2-7; D is perhaps TRBD2 (6 bases). CDR1 and CDR2 (germline): GTSNPN, SVGIG (reference sequence). Trimming took off 3 bases at V and 2 bases at J, with 20 bases between the two ends. The CDR3 runs 16 residues. The CDR3 coding sequence is TGTGCCTGGAGGCCCGGGGGTAGCGCCCATACCTACGAGCAGTACTTC. It encodes CAWRPGGSAHTYEQYF.

This clone was seen only a few times. This chain uses TRBV29-1 with TRBJ2-6; TRBD1 matches 8 bases. Germline lookup yields CDR1 SQVTM and CDR2 ANQGSEA. Trimming took 4 bases from V and 0 from J; bases not matched to a gene: 5. The CDR3 has 16 amino acids. CDR3: CSVAGQGASGANVLTF. DNA for the CDR3: TGCAGCGTTGCTGGACAGGGCGCCTCTGGGGCCAACGTCCTGACTTTC.

This clone was recorded a few times. This rearrangement joins TRBV7-6 to TRBJ2-7; tentative D call: TRBD2 (6 bases). Trimming removed 5 bases from V and 0 bases from J, with 14 bases in between. Germline loops: CDR1 SGHVS, CDR2 FNYEAQ. The CDR3 is made up of 15 amino acids. DNA of the CDR3: TGTGCCAGCAGCCCATCGACGGGGGTCTCCTACGAGCAGTACTTC. It is translated as CASSPSTGVSYEQYF. Variable domain in full (rest from reference TRBV7-6 and TRBJ2-7): GAGVSQSPRYKVTKRGQDVALRCDPISGHVSLYWYRQALGQGPEFLTYFNYEAQQDKSGLPNDRFSAERPEGSISTLTIQRTEQRDSAMYRCASSPSTGVSYEQYFGPGTRLTVT.

V usage is TRBV5-3 and J usage is TRBJ1-4; weak D call: TRBD1 (6 bases). TRBV5-3 is flagged as an ORF with uncertain function. V was clipped by 2 bases and J by 6 bases, with 14 bases between them. This CDR3 is built from 15 residues. As DNA, the CDR3 is TGTGCCAGAAGCTTTTTTGGGGGGGCGCATGAAAAACTGTTTTTT. This encodes CARSFFGGAHEKLFF.

The chain employs TRBV19 and TRBJ1-2, with 8 bases matching TRBD1. CDR1 and CDR2 (germline): LNHDA, SQIVND (reference sequence). CDR3 length equals 17 residues. V lost 3 bases and J lost 5; bases outside the gene matches: 14. In nucleotides, the CDR3 is TGTGCCAGTAGTATCAGCCCAGGGGGCGGCTCGATTTATGGCTACACCTTC. This encodes CASSISPGGGSIYGYTF.

The chain links TRBV27 to TRBJ1-3; 8 bases match TRBD1. This CDR3 has 14 amino acids. Germline V gene sequence: CDR1 MNHEY, CDR2 SMNVEV (reference sequence). The J segment lost 2 bases and the V segment lost 5 bases, leaving 2 bases of the junction unmatched. The CDR3 is CASSADRAGNTIYF. Here the CDR3 DNA reads TGTGCCAGCAGTGCGGACAGGGCTGGAAACACCATATATTTT.